This is a list of T cell receptor beta chains from one sample in a study of blood T cell repertoires in COVID-19. Profiled with immunoSEQ multiplex PCR; TCRdb holds only in-frame clones, not every one. This sample has tens of thousands of clones, with under 90% found just once. The specimen was peripheral blood. These receptors were taken from a human donor in a cohort sampled during active COVID-19. Each CDR3 is given with its conserved first and last residue. The order of the fields is J gene, clone size, V gene, D gene, CDR3 DNA, CDR3 protein. A D gene is named only where the DNA matches it firmly. The listing skips clone size in some rows; elsewhere it reads once, few, many or a size class.

TRBJ2-1 | - | TRBV7-8 | TRBD2 | TGTGCCAGCAGCTTATTGAAACTAGCGGACACCTTGGAGCAGTTCTTC | CASSLLKLADTLEQFF
TRBJ1-1 | - | TRBV28 | - | TGTGCCAGCAGTTTAAGAAGGAGAACTGAAGCTTTCTTT | CASSLRRRTEAFF
TRBJ2-1 | - | TRBV6-5 | TRBD2 | TGTGCCAGCAGTTACTCCCGGACTAGAACTAACAATGAGCAGTTCTTC | CASSYSRTRTNNEQFF
TRBJ2-3 | - | TRBV29-1 | TRBD1 | TGCAGCGTTGTGGGACAGTACACAGATACGCAGTATTTT | CSVVGQYTDTQYF
TRBJ2-1 | - | TRBV10-1 | - | TGCGCCAGCAGTGATGGGTGGGAGGTCTACAATGAGCAGTTCTTC | CASSDGWEVYNEQFF
TRBJ2-7 | - | TRBV4-3 | TRBD2 | TGCGCCAGCAGCCAAGATCTGGGGAGGGCCAGCGGTCGTTACAGAACCTACGAGCAGTACTTC | CASSQDLGRASGRYRTYEQYF
TRBJ2-7 | - | TRBV7-2 | TRBD1 | TGTGCCAGCAGCCCACGGACAGGGGGACTACTTAGCTCCTACGAGCAGTACTTC | CASSPRTGGLLSSYEQYF
TRBJ1-1 | - | TRBV19 | - | TGTGCCAGCTCCTGGACACCTCCCTCGGACATGAACACTGAAGCTTTCTTT | CASSWTPPSDMNTEAFF
TRBJ1-1 | - | TRBV7-8 | - | TGTGCCAGCAGCTTAGGGCCAGTTAAGATTCACACTGAAGCTTTCTTT | CASSLGPVKIHTEAFF
TRBJ1-1 | - | TRBV2 | - | TGTGCCAGCAGTGAAGTGGGGCAAGGGCAAGCTTTCTTT | CASSEVGQGQAFF
TRBJ1-4 | few | TRBV28 | - | TGTGCCAGCAGTTCGGACAGTAATGAAAAACTGTTTTTT | CASSSDSNEKLFF
TRBJ2-5 | - | TRBV7-6 | TRBD2 | TGTGCCAGCAGCTTCGAAGAATTAGCGGGATATGAGACCCAGTACTTC | CASSFEELAGYETQYF
TRBJ2-2 | - | TRBV29-1 | TRBD2 | TGCAGCGTTAGAACTAGCGGGGGCCGCACCGGGGAGCTGTTTTTT | CSVRTSGGRTGELFF
TRBJ1-6 | - | TRBV19 | - | TGTGCCAGTAAGGAGAGGGATCGGGGTTCACCCCTCCACTTT | CASKERDRGSPLHF
TRBJ2-7 | - | TRBV5-8 | - | TGTGCCAGCAGCCGGGTAAGCCTGTACGAGCAGTACTTC | CASSRVSLYEQYF
TRBJ1-1 | - | TRBV18 | - | TGTGCCAGCTCACCGGGGCAGGGGCGCTTAGCTGAAGCTTTCTTT | CASSPGQGRLAEAFF
TRBJ2-6 | - | TRBV7-2 | TRBD1 | TGTGCCAGCAGCTTAGGTGGGACAGGGTCTGGTTTACTGACTTTC | CASSLGGTGSGLLTF
TRBJ2-1 | - | TRBV9 | - | TGTGCCAGCAGCGACATAGCGGTCTCCTACAATGAGCAGTTCTTC | CASSDIAVSYNEQFF